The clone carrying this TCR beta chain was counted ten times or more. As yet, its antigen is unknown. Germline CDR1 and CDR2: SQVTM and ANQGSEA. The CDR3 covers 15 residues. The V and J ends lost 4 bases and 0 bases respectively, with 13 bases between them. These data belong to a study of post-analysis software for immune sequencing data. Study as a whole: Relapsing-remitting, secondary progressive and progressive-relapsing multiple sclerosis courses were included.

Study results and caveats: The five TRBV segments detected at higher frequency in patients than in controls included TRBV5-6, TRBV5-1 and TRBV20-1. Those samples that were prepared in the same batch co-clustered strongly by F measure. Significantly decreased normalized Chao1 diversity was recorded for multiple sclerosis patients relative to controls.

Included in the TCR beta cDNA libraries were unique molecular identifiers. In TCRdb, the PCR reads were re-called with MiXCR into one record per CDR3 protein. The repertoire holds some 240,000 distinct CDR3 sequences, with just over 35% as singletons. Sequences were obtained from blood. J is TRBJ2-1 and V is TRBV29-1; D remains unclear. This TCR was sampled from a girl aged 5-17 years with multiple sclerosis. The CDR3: CSVGGGPSSYNEQFF. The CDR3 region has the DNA TGCAGCGTTGGAGGTGGCCCCAGCTCCTACAATGAGCAGTTCTTC.